These 3 T cell receptor beta chains came from one sample sequenced in a study of prognosis after radiotherapy for stage I lung cancer (dated by TCRdb to about 2021). The instrument given in TCRdb is Illumina HiSeq 3000. Two rounds of multiplex PCR were used to amplify the TCR beta CDR3 region from genomic DNA. The first PCR round used primers specific to each TRBV and TRBJ gene, and the primer sequences were filed in Chinese patent CN105087789A. TCRdb reran the public reads through fastp at Q25 and MiXCR, keeping productive beta chains. Each record represents a unique CDR3 protein, reported with the most common genes and DNA among its rows. Recorded for this sample are more than 15,000 distinct CDR3 sequences; more than 25% of them occurred a single time. The leading ten clones occupy roughly 25% of the sample. The sample here was PBMCs, taken before or after stereotactic body radiation therapy (not recorded which). The receptor source for this set is a donor older than 45 with non-small cell lung cancer.

This clonotype was counted ten times or more. The chain links TRBV6-5 to TRBJ2-3, with D uncertain. CDR1 and CDR2 (germline): MNHEY, SVGAGI. CDR3 length equals 13 residues. Trimming cost V 0 bases and J 1 base, with 2 bases left between them. The CDR3 protein is CASSYSGTDTQYF. The CDR3 nucleotides read TGTGCCAGCAGTTACTCGGGCACAGATACGCAGTATTTT.

This clonotype was seen ten or more times. The chain couples TRBV11-3 to TRBJ2-1, with D uncertain. V was shortened by 0 bases and J by 9 bases, with 6 bases between the two germline ends. Germline V CDR1 and CDR2: SGHNT, YENEEA. The CDR3 has 12 amino acids. The CDR3 protein is CASSLDGVEQFF. Here the CDR3 DNA reads TGTGCCAGCAGCTTAGATGGGGTTGAGCAGTTCTTC.

This rearrangement joins TRBV5-4 to TRBJ2-7; 7 bases map to TRBD2. CDR1 SGHNT and CDR2 YYREEE come from the germline V gene (reference sequence). With V trimmed by 4 bases and J by 3 bases, 10 bases remained unmatched. The CDR3 contains 15 residues. The CDR3 protein is CASSQIGGSNYEQYF. The CDR3, as DNA: TGTGCCAGCAGCCAGATCGGCGGGAGCAACTACGAGCAGTACTTC.